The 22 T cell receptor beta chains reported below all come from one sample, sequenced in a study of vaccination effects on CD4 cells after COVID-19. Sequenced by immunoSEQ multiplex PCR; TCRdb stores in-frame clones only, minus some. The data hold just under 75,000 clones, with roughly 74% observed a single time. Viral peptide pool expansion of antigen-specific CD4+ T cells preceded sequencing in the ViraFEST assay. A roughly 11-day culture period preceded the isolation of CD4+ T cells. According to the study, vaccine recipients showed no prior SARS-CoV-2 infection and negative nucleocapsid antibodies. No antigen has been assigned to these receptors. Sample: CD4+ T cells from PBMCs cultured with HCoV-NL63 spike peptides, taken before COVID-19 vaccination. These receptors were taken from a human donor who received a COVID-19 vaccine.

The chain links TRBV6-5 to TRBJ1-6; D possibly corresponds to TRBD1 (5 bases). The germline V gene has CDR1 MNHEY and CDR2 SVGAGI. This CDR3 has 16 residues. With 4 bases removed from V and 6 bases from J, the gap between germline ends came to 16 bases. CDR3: CASSLVPGLLNSPLHF. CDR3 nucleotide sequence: TGTGCCAGCAGTTTGGTGCCGGGACTGCTTAATTCACCCCTCCACTTT.

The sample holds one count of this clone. The CDR3 protein is CASSLQDRGPTGELFF. CDR3 DNA: TGTGCCAGCTCACTACAGGACAGGGGGCCCACCGGGGAGCTGTTTTTT. The V call is TRBV18, the J call TRBJ2-2, with TRBD1 matching over 11 bases. CDR3 length: 16 amino acids. The V gene end was trimmed by 4 bases and the J gene end by 4 bases; junction bases not matched to a gene: 5. The germline V gene encodes CDR1 KGHSH and CDR2 LQKENI.

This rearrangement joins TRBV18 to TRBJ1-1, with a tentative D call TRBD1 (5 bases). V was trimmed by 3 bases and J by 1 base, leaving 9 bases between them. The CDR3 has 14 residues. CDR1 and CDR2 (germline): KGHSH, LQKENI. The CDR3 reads CASSPSGQNTEAFF. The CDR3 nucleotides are TGTGCCAGCTCACCTTCCGGACAGAACACTGAAGCTTTCTTT.

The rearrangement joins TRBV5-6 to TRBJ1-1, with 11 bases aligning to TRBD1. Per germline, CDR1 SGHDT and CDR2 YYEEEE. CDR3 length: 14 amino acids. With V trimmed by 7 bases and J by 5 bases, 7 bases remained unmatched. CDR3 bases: TGTGCCAGCTATGGGACAGGGGGTTCGACTGAAGCTTTCTTT. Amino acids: CASYGTGGSTEAFF.

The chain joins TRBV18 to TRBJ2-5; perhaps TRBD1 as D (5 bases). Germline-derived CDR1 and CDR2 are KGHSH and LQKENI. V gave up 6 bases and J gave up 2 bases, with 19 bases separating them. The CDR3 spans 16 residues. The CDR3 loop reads CASSRTKTAIQETQYF. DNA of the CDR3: TGTGCCAGCTCTCGTACTAAGACAGCGATACAAGAGACCCAGTACTTC.

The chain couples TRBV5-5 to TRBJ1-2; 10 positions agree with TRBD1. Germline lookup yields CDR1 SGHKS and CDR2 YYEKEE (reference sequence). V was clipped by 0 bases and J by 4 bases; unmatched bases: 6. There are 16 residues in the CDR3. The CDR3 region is CASSLGGTGAFYGYTF. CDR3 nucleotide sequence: TGTGCCAGCAGCTTGGGGGGGACAGGGGCCTTCTATGGCTACACCTTC.

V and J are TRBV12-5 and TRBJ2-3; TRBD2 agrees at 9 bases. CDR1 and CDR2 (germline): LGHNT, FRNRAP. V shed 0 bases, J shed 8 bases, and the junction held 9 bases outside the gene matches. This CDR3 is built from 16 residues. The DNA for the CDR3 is TGTGCTAGTGGTTTGGTAGAGGCGGGGGGGTATGGTACGCAGTATTTT. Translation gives CASGLVEAGGYGTQYF.

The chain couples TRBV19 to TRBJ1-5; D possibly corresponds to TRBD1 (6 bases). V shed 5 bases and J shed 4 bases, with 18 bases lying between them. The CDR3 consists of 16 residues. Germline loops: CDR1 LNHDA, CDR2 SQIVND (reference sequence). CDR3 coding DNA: TGTGCCAGTAGTCCCCTGGAGGGGGTAAGTAATCAGCCCCAGCATTTT. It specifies CASSPLEGVSNQPQHF.

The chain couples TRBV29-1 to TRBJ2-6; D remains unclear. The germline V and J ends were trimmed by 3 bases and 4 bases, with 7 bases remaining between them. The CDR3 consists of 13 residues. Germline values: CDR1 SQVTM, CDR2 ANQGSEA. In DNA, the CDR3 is TGCAGCGTTGATTTGTCGGGGGCCAACGTCCTGACTTTC. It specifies CSVDLSGANVLTF.

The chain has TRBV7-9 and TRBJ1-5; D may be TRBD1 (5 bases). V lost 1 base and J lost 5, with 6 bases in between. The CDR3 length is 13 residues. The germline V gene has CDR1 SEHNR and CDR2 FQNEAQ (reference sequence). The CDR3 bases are TGTGCCAGCAGCTTAGGAGGGGATCAGCCCCAGCATTTT. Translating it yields CASSLGGDQPQHF. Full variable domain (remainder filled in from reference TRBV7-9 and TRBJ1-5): DTGVSQNPRHKITKRGQNVTFRCDPISEHNRLYWYRQTLGQGPEFLTYFQNEAQLEKSRLLSDRFSAERPKGSFSTLEIQRTEQGDSAMYLCASSLGGDQPQHFGDGTRLSIL.

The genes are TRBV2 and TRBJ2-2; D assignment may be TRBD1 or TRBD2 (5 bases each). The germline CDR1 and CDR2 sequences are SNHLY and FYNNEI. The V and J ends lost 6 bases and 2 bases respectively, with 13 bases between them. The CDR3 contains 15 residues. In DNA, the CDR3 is TGTGCCAGCAGAACCTGGGACGTAAACACCGGGGAGCTGTTTTTT. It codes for CASRTWDVNTGELFF.

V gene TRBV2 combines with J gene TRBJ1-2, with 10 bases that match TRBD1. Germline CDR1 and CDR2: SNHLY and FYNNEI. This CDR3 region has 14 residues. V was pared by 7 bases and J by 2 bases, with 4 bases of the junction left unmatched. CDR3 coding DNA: TGTGCCAGCACCGGACAGGGGGTAAACTATGGCTACACCTTC. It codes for CASTGQGVNYGYTF.

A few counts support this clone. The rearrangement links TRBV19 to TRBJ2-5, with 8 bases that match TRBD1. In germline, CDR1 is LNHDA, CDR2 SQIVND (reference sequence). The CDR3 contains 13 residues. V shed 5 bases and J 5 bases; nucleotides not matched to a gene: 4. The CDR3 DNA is TGTGCCAGTAGTGCGGACAGGGCGGAGACCCAGTACTTC. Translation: CASSADRAETQYF.

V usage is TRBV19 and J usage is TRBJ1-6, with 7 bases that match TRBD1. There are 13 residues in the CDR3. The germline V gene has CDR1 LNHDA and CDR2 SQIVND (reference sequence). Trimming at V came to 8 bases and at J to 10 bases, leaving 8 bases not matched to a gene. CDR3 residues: CASSTGARSPLHF. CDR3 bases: TGTGCCAGTTCAACAGGGGCAAGGTCACCCCTCCACTTT. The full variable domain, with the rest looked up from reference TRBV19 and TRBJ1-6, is DGGITQSPKYLFRKEGQNVTLSCEQNLNHDAMYWYRQDPGQGLRLIYYSQIVNDFQKGDIAEGYSVSREKKESFPLTVTSAQKNPTAFYLCASSTGARSPLHFGNGTRLTVT.

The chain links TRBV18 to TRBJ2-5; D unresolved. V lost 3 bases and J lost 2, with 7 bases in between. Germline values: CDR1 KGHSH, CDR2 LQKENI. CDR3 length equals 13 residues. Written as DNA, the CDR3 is TGTGCCAGCTCACCCCGGCAGCAAGAGACCCAGTACTTC. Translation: CASSPRQQETQYF.

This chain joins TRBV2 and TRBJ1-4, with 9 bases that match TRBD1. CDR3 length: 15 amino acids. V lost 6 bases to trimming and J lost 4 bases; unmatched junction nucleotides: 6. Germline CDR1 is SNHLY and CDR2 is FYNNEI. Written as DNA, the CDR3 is TGTGCCAGCAGCCAAGAGGGACAGGGTAATGAAAAACTGTTTTTT. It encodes CASSQEGQGNEKLFF.

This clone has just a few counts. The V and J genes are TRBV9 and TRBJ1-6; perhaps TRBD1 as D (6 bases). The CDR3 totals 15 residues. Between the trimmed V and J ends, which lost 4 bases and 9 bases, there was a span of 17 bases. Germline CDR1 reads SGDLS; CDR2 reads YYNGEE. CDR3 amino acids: CASSPLGAVGSPLHF. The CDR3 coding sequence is TGTGCCAGCAGCCCCCTGGGGGCGGTGGGTTCACCCCTCCACTTT.

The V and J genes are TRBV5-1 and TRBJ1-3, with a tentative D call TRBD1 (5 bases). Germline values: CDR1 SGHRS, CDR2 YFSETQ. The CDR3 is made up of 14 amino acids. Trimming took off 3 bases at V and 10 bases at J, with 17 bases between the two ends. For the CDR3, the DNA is TGCGCCAGCAGCTCAACCGGGACGCCGGGAACCATATATTTT. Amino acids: CASSSTGTPGTIYF.

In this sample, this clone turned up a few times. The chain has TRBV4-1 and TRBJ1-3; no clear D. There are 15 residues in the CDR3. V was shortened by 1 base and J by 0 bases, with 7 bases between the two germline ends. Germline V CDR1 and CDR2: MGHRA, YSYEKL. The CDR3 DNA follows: TGCGCCAGCAGCCAAGTACACGTCTCTGGAAACACCATATATTTT. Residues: CASSQVHVSGNTIYF.

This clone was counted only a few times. The DNA of the CDR3 is TGTGCCAGCAGCTCCCGCCGGACGTATGGCTACACCTTC. The encoded protein is CASSSRRTYGYTF. This sequence joins TRBV12-3 or TRBV12-4 and TRBJ1-2; D gene uncertain. CDR3 length: 13 residues. The V end was cut by 6 bases, the J end by 5 bases, with 13 bases between.

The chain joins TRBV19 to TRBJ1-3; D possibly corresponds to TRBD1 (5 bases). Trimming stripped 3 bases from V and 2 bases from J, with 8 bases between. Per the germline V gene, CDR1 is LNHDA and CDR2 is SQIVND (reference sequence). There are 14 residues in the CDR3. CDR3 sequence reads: CASSIGGAGNTIYF. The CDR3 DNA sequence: TGTGCCAGTAGTATCGGGGGGGCTGGAAACACCATATATTTT.

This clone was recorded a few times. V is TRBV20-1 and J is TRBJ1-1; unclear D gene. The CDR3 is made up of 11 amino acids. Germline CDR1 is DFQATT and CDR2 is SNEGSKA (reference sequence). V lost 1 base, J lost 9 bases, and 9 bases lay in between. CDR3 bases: TGCAGTGCTAGAGGTTCTGGGAAAGCTTTCTTT. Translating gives CSARGSGKAFF.